What follows describes a single TCR beta chain. Its antigen is currently unknown. Germline V gene data show CDR1 as SGHNT and CDR2 as YYREEE (reference sequence). The CDR3 covers 11 residues. Trimming shortened V by 3 bases and J by 3 bases, and 4 bases separated the two germline ends. The data belong to a study of OX40 agonist ivuxolimab in advanced cancers. Overall study context: Dose-escalation subjects each had hepatocellular carcinoma, melanoma, renal cell or head and neck cancer. The dose-escalation cohort was around 83% male, with a mean age of about 58 years, ranging about 23 to 80. Eligibility admitted prior anti-PD-1, anti-PD-L1 or anti-CTLA-4 therapy; roughly 40% had some.

Data came from immunoSEQ multiplex PCR; TCRdb stores just in-frame clones and leaves some out. The table records around 40,000 clones, around 80% of them present only once. The study's findings and limits: The study observed clonal expansion of CD4+ and CD8+ blood T cells by week 6 at 0.1 to 3.0 mg/kg.

Material: CD4+ or CD8+ T cells sorted from blood, obtained in a trial of the OX40 agonist ivuxolimab. The sequence came from an adult with an advanced solid tumor such as melanoma, head and neck, liver or kidney cancer. The chain couples TRBV5-4 to TRBJ2-7; D is ambiguous. The CDR3 sequence: CASSWGYEQYF. The CDR3 DNA is TGTGCCAGCAGCTGGGGCTACGAGCAGTACTTC.